The clone carrying this T cell receptor (beta chain) was found many times. As yet, its antigen is unknown. This sample stems from a study of T-cell reconstitution after alpha-beta-depleted transplantation in children. Study observations and caveats: Expanded graft clones numbering several hundred reportedly gave rise to alpha-beta T cells about two months after transplant. By one year post-transplant, T-cell counts and diversity largely arose from T cells that were newly produced.

Germline V gives CDR1 WNHNN, CDR2 SYGVQD (reference sequence). This CDR3 has 16 amino acids. After removal of 3 bases from V and 7 bases from J, the junction contained 10 bases not matched to a gene. It was with unique molecular identifiers that the TCRbeta library was prepared. TCRdb fed the PCR reads into MiXCR, producing one record per CDR3 protein. The sample consists of roughly 300,000 distinct CDR3 sequences, around 10% of them appearing once. The rearrangement uses TRBV10-1 and TRBJ2-1, with TRBD1 matching 9 bases. The sequence was obtained from a male patient between 2 and 15 years old who had a stem cell transplant for chronic granulomatous disease, so the T cells may come from the graft donor. Here the sequenced sample was peripheral blood, taken 180 days after TCRalphabeta/CD19-depleted stem cell transplant. Written as DNA, the CDR3 is TGCGCCAGCAGTGACCCCAGGGACAGGGTTGGTAATGAGCAGTTCTTC. The encoded protein is CASSDPRDRVGNEQFF.